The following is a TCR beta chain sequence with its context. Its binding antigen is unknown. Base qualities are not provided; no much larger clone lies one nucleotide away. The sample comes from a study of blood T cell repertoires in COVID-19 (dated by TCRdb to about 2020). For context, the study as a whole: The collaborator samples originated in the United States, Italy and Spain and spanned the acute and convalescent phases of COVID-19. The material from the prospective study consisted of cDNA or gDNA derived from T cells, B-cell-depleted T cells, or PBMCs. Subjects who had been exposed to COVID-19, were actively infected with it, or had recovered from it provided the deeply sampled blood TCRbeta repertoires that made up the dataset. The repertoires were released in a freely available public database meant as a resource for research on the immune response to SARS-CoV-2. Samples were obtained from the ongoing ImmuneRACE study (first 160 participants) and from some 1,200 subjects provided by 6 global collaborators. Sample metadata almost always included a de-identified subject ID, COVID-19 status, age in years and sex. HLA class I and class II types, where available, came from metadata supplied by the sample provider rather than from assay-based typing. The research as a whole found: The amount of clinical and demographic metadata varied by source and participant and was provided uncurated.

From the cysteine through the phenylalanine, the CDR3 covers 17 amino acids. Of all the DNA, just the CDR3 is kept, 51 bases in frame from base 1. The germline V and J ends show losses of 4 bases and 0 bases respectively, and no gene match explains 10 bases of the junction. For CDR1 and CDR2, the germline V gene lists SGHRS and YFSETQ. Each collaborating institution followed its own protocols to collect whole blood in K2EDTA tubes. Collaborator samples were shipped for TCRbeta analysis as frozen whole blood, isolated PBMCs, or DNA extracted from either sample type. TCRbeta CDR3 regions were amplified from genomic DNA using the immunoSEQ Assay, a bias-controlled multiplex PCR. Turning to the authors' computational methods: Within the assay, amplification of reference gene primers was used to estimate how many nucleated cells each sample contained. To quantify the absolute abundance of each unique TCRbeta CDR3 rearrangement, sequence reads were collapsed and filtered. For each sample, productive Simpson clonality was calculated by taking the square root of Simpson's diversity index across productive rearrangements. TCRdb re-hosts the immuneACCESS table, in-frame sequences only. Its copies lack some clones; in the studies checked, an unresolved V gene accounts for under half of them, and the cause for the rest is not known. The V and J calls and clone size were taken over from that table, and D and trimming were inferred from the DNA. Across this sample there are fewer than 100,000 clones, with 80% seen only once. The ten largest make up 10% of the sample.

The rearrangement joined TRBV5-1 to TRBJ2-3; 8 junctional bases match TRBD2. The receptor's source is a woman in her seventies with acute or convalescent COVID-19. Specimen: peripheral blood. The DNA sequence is TGCGCCAGCAGCCAGGATGTAGCGGGAAGGAGCACAGATACGCAGTATTTT. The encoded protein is CASSQDVAGRSTDTQYF.